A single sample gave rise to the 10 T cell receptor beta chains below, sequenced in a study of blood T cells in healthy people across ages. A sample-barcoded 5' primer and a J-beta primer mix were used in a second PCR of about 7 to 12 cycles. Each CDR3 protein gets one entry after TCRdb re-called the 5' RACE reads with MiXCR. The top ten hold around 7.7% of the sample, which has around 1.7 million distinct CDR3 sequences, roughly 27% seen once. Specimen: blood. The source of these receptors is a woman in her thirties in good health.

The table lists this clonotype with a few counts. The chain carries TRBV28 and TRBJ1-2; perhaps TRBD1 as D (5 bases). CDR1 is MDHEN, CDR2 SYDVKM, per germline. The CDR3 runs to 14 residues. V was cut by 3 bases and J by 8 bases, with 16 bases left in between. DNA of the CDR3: TGTGCCAGCAGTTTGATGGGGCTCGGGGTAGGCTACACCTTC. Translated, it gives CASSLMGLGVGYTF.

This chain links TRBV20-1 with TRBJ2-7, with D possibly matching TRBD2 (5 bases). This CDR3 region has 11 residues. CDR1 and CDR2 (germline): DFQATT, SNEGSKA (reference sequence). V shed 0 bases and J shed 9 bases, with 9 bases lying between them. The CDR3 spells CSARDSRGQYF. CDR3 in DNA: TGCAGTGCTAGAGATTCCCGGGGGCAGTACTTC.

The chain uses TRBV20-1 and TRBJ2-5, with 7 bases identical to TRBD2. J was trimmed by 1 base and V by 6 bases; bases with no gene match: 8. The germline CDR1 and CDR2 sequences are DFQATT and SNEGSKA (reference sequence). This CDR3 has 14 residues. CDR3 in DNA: TGCAGTGCGCCGGGACTACCACTCCAAGAGACCCAGTACTTC. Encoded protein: CSAPGLPLQETQYF.

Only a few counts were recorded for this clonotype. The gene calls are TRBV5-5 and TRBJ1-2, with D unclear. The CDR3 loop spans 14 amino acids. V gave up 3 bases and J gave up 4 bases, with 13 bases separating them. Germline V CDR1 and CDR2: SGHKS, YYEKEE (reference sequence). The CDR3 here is CASSSNRDPYGYTF. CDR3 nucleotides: TGTGCCAGCAGCTCAAACAGAGATCCCTATGGCTACACCTTC.

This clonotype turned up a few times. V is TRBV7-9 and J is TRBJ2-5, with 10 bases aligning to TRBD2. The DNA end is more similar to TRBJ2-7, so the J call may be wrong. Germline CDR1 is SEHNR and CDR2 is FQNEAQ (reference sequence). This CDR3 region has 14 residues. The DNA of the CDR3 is TGTGCCAGCAGCGCCCCTAGCGGGAGTGACGAGCAGTACTTC. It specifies CASSAPSGSDEQYF.

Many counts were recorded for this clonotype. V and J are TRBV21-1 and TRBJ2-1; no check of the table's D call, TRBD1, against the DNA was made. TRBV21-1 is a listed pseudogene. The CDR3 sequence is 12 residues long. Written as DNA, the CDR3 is TGTGCCAGGTTTAAATGTCGCGGTGAGCAGTTCTTC. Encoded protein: CARFKCRGEQFF.

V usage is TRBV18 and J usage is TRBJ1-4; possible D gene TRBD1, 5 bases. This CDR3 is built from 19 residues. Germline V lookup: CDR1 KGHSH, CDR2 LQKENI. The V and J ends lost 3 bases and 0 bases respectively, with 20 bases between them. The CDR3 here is CASSPLWQGQFATNEKLFF. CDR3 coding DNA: TGTGCCAGCTCACCTCTCTGGCAGGGCCAATTTGCAACTAATGAAAAACTGTTTTTT. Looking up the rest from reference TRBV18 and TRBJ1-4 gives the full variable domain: NAGVMQNPRHLVRRRGQEARLRCSPMKGHSHVYWYRQLPEEGLKFMVYLQKENIIDESGMPKERFSAEFPKEGPSILRIQQVVRGDSAAYFCASSPLWQGQFATNEKLFFGSGTQLSVL.

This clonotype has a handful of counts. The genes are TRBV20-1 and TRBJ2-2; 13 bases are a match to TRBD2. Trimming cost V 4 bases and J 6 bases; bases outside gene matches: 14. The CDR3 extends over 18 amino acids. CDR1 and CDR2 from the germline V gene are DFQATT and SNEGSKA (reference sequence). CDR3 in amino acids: CSATNGLAGAADSGELFF. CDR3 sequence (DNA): TGCAGTGCTACCAACGGACTAGCGGGGGCCGCGGACTCCGGGGAGCTGTTTTTT.

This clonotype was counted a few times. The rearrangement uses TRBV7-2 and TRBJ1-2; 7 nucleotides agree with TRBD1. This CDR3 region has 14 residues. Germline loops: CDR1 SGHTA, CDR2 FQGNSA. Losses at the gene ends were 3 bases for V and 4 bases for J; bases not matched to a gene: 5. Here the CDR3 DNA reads TGTGCCAGCAGCTTCAAGGGACAGAGCTATGGCTACACCTTC. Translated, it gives CASSFKGQSYGYTF.

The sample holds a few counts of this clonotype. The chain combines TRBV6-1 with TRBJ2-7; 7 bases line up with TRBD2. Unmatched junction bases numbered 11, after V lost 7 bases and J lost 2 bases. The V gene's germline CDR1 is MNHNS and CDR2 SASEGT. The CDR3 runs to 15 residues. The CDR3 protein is CASILKAGTAYEQYF. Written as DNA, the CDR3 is TGTGCCAGCATCCTCAAAGCGGGGACGGCCTACGAGCAGTACTTC.